This TCR beta chain originates from a study of CD4+ T cells in melanoma. In this sample, this clone turned up once. Antigen: not known. Study-wide results and limits: A reported correlation linked neoantigen-specific CD4+ T cells to CD8+, macrophage and B cell function. Diverse differentiation states were reported for melanoma neoantigen-specific CD4+ T cells.

The CDR3 is 13 residues long. Deletions cut 0 bases from V and 5 bases from J, with 8 bases between. Germline V gene lookup returns CDR1 SGHDT and CDR2 YYEEEE. Profiling relied on immunoSEQ multiplex PCR, and the TCRdb table lists in-frame clones only, not all of them. The profile shows about 110,000 clones, roughly 90% of them singletons. The sequenced material came from peripheral blood. The chain recombines TRBV5-6 with TRBJ1-1; no clear D. This sequence originates from a human donor with melanoma. The CDR3 DNA sequence: TGTGCCAGCAGCTTGGATACGGTGACTGAAGCTTTCTTT. The encoded protein is CASSLDTVTEAFF. Variable domain in full (rest from reference TRBV5-6 and TRBJ1-1): DAGVTQSPTHLIKTRGQQVTLRCSPKSGHDTVSWYQQALGQGPQFIFQYYEEEERQRGNFPDRFSGHQFPNYSSELNVNALLLGDSALYLCASSLDTVTEAFFGQGTRLTVV.